This T cell receptor (beta chain) derives from a study of T cell repertoires in cytomegalovirus infection. Study-level results: HLA-C-restricted CMV clonotypes gave the most frequent clonotype in two of eight donors.

The CDR3 consists of 16 residues. Trimming took 5 bases from V and 4 from J; bases not matched to a gene: 9. CDR1 and CDR2 from the germline V gene are SGHTA and FQGNSA. This clonotype was seen a few times. Its antigen remains unknown. TCRdb processed the reads anew with MiXCR; each CDR3 protein has one entry. This table has about 570,000 distinct CDR3 sequences, about 40% appearing once. This TCR was sampled from a human donor in good health (CMV status not recorded). Some clones in this sample may be carry-over from other donors' samples. The V and J genes are TRBV7-2 and TRBJ2-3; 10 bases line up with TRBD1. The specimen was cultured PBMCs, collected from culture after CMV antigen stimulation. CDR3 DNA sequence: TGTGCCAGCAGCGCTGGTGGGGACAGGGGCCCAGATACGCAGTATTTT. Its protein is CASSAGGDRGPDTQYF.